These 3 T cell receptor beta chains share one sample of origin, sequenced in a study of T cell changes during pregnancy in multiple sclerosis (dated by TCRdb to the late 2010s). Receptor amplification or capture employed the immunoSEQ multiplex PCR assay. TCRdb holds this immuneACCESS table with in-frame rearrangements only. Some clones are missing; in checked studies, unresolved V genes explain under half, and the rest has no known cause. The sample table contains more than 70,000 clones; only one count was recorded for approximately 89% of them. The top ten clones comprise 0.8% to 0.95% of the sample. Sequencing was performed on peripheral blood, taken before pregnancy. Receptor source: a female donor with multiple sclerosis, enrolled in a pregnancy study.

About this clone: Germline and junction disagree at one end, which may indicate a read error. The chain joins TRBV5-1 to TRBJ2-1; TRBD1 aligns across 10 bases. This CDR3 spans 15 amino acids. Germline loops: CDR1 SGHRS, CDR2 YFSETQ. The CDR3, as DNA: TGCGCCAGCAGCTCCCACGAGAGACAGGGGGCGAAGGGAGTCTTC. Its protein product is CASSSHERQGAKGVF.

The rearrangement links TRBV6-6 to TRBJ2-7; 12 positions match TRBD2. The CDR3 runs 15 residues. Germline V gives CDR1 MNHNY, CDR2 SVGAGI (reference sequence). J gave up 3 bases and V 7 bases, and 7 bases lay outside the gene matches. DNA for the CDR3: TGTGCCAGCACCCCGACTAGCGGGAGTTTCTACGAGCAGTACTTC. Translated, it gives CASTPTSGSFYEQYF.

The chain uses TRBV28 and TRBJ1-2; possibly TRBD1 for D (5 bases). Trimming stripped 7 bases from V and 5 bases from J, with 14 bases between. The CDR3 covers 13 residues. The germline gives CDR1 MDHEN, CDR2 SYDVKM. The CDR3 loop is CASNTGRRYGYTF. DNA for the CDR3: TGTGCCAGCAATACAGGCCGTAGGTATGGCTACACCTTC.